Following are 15 T cell receptor beta chains from one sample sequenced in a study of T cells in Graves' hyperthyroidism and ophthalmopathy. It was RNA transcripts that yielded the amplified TCR beta CDR3 regions. HTBI primers were employed in a first-round RT-PCR of the TCR CDR3. TCRdb re-analysed the multiplex PCR reads in MiXCR, keeping a single row per CDR3 protein. The sample records under 250,000 distinct CDR3 sequences, 17% being singletons. The sample comprised blood. The source of these receptors is a man in his fifties or sixties with Graves' hyperthyroidism.

The chain links TRBV5-1 to TRBJ2-3; 9 bases match TRBD1. The CDR3 consists of 16 residues. The germline V gene encodes CDR1 SGHRS and CDR2 YFSETQ. J lost 4 bases, V lost 3 bases, and 9 bases had no gene match. CDR3 coding DNA: TGCGCCAGCAGCTCAGCCGGGACAGGGAGGCCAGATACGCAGTATTTT. It translates to CASSSAGTGRPDTQYF.

The rearrangement links TRBV28 to TRBJ2-7; D is perhaps TRBD2 (6 bases). Trimming removed 2 bases at V and 3 bases at J, with 11 bases between. There are 14 residues in the CDR3. Germline V CDR1 and CDR2: MDHEN, SYDVKM. CDR3 amino acids: CASSLVWGDYEQYF. CDR3 DNA: TGTGCCAGCAGTTTAGTCTGGGGGGACTACGAGCAGTACTTC.

This chain joins TRBV6-5 and TRBJ1-5; D might be TRBD1 (5 bases). The germline V gene encodes CDR1 MNHEY and CDR2 SVGAGI. The CDR3 length is 15 residues. V shed 0 bases and J shed 7 bases, with 13 bases lying between them. CDR3 sequence (DNA): TGTGCCAGCAGTTACTCGGGGGGTCCCCACCAGCCCCAGCATTTT. Translated, it gives CASSYSGGPHQPQHF.

This clonotype was detected many times. The rearrangement links TRBV11-3 to TRBJ2-7, with D possibly called TRBD1 or TRBD2 (6 bases each). Trimming shortened V by 5 bases and J by 6 bases, and 20 bases separated the two germline ends. The CDR3 loop spans 15 amino acids. CDR1 and CDR2 (germline): SGHNT, YENEEA. CDR3 sequence reads: CASSPRGRNLGEQYF. In nucleotides, the CDR3 is TGTGCCAGCAGCCCCCGGGGGCGGAACCTCGGCGAGCAGTACTTC.

This clonotype came up a few times. The rearrangement links TRBV20-1 to TRBJ1-6, with TRBD1 identical over 9 bases. The CDR3 totals 17 residues. Germline CDR1 reads DFQATT; CDR2 reads SNEGSKA (reference sequence). V lost 0 bases and J lost 0; bases outside the gene matches: 3. CDR3 residues: CSAREGTGSSYNSPLHF. The DNA for the CDR3 is TGCAGTGCTAGAGAAGGGACAGGGAGCTCCTATAATTCACCCCTCCACTTT.

J is TRBJ2-1 and V is TRBV7-9; 7 nucleotides match TRBD2. The CDR3 is made up of 16 amino acids. Per germline, CDR1 SEHNR and CDR2 FQNEAQ (reference sequence). Trimming cost V 5 bases and J 4 bases; bases outside gene matches: 11. The CDR3 region has the DNA TGTGCCAGCAGCCCCCTTGGAAGCGGGGTTTACAATGAGCAGTTCTTC. It encodes CASSPLGSGVYNEQFF.

V and J are TRBV2 and TRBJ2-7, with 12 bases that match TRBD2. The V gene end was trimmed by 2 bases and the J gene end by 4 bases; junction bases not matched to a gene: 0. Germline CDR1 SNHLY, CDR2 FYNNEI. This CDR3 comprises 14 residues. The CDR3: CASSELAGGYEQYF. DNA of the CDR3: TGTGCCAGCAGTGAACTAGCGGGAGGGTACGAGCAGTACTTC.

The CDR3 DNA sequence: TGTGCCAGCAGCGACAGTGCGAATCAGCCCCAGCATTTT. Amino acids: CASSDSANQPQHF. V usage is TRBV6-1 and J usage is TRBJ1-5; possible D gene TRBD1, 5 bases. CDR3 size: 13 residues. Trimming left V 6 bases short and J 4 bases short, with 10 bases between. Germline V gene data show CDR1 as MNHNS and CDR2 as SASEGT.

This clonotype has a count of ten or more. The rearrangement links TRBV5-1 to TRBJ2-3; 7 bases are a match to TRBD2. V shed 2 bases and J 0 bases; nucleotides not matched to a gene: 3. The germline V gene has CDR1 SGHRS and CDR2 YFSETQ. The CDR3 consists of 15 residues. The CDR3 here is CASSFSGASTDTQYF. In DNA form, the CDR3 reads TGCGCCAGCAGCTTCAGCGGGGCTAGCACAGATACGCAGTATTTT.

This clonotype was recorded many times. This chain links TRBV29-1 with TRBJ2-1, with D perhaps TRBD1 or TRBD2 (6 bases each). Germline-derived CDR1 and CDR2 are SQVTM and ANQGSEA. The CDR3 sequence is 11 residues long. With 4 bases removed from V and 7 bases from J, the gap between germline ends came to 8 bases. This CDR3 reads CSVGGGNEQFF. The CDR3 DNA follows: TGCAGCGTTGGAGGGGGGAATGAGCAGTTCTTC.

This clonotype showed up many times. The chain couples TRBV3-1 to TRBJ2-3, with TRBD2 identical over 8 bases. The CDR3 loop spans 16 amino acids. The trim removed 3 bases at V and 2 bases at J, leaving 7 bases unmatched. CDR1 and CDR2 from the germline V gene are LGHDT and YNNKEL (reference sequence). The CDR3, as DNA: TGTGCCAGCAGCCAGTGGGCTAGCGGGCTCACAGATACGCAGTATTTT. Residues: CASSQWASGLTDTQYF.

This clonotype was detected many times. This sequence joins TRBV5-1 and TRBJ2-1; unclear D gene. The CDR3 is 14 residues long. The V end lost 6 bases, the J end lost 2 bases, and 12 bases lay between the germline ends. The V gene's germline CDR1 is SGHRS and CDR2 YFSETQ. The CDR3 bases are TGCGCCAGCAAACCGTGGACGGCCTACAATGAGCAGTTCTTC. Translating it yields CASKPWTAYNEQFF.

The genes are TRBV4-3 and TRBJ1-4, with D unclear. The CDR3 is 15 residues long. Germline V gene lookup returns CDR1 LGHNA and CDR2 YSLEER. V lost 2 bases and J 6 bases, leaving 13 bases between the germline ends. The CDR3 coding sequence is TGCGCCAGCAGCCAAAGAGCTGGTGCTGATGAAAAACTGTTTTTT. Translation: CASSQRAGADEKLFF.

This clonotype showed up many times. J is TRBJ2-1 and V is TRBV6-5; D is undetermined. This CDR3 is 14 amino acids long. The germline V gene encodes CDR1 MNHEY and CDR2 SVGAGI. The V end lost 0 bases, the J end lost 8 bases, and 11 bases lay between the germline ends. CDR3 sequence (DNA): TGTGCCAGCAGTTACTCTGCACCCAGCTATGAGCAGTTCTTC. This encodes CASSYSAPSYEQFF.

This clonotype has only a few counts. The chain links TRBV11-2 to TRBJ1-3; a weak D match, TRBD1 (5 bases). The CDR3 spans 13 residues. Looked up from germline, CDR1 is SGHAT and CDR2 is FQNNGV. Trimming stripped 5 bases from V and 4 bases from J, with 9 bases between. As DNA, the CDR3 is TGTGCCAGCAGCCTATGGGACGGAAACACCATATATTTT. It codes for CASSLWDGNTIYF.